This TCR beta chain appears in the sequencing data of a study of blood T cell repertoires in COVID-19. The wider study: COVID-19 samples, acute and convalescent, were from the United States, Italy and Spain. Sources were T cells, B-cell-depleted T cells, or PBMCs; the material itself was cDNA or gDNA.

In the original workflow: Scientists estimated how many nucleated cells there were by amplifying reference gene primers. The protocol was immunoSEQ multiplex PCR, while the TCRdb copy is restricted to in-frame clones and leaves out a portion. That table gives V, J and clone size, and the DNA gave D and trimming. The profile covers 25,000 to 30,000 clones, with more than 60% appearing a single time and 7.5% to 8% taken by the ten largest. V lost 0 bases, J lost 0 bases, and 9 bases lay in between. CDR3 length: 15 amino acids. CDR1 SGHNT and CDR2 YYREEE come from the germline V gene (reference sequence).

The receptor was derived from a woman aged 70-85 years with active or convalescent COVID-19. The sample consisted of peripheral blood. The rearrangement uses TRBV5-4 and TRBJ2-5; D unresolved. Written as DNA, the CDR3 is TGTGCCAGCAGCTTGGAGTGGTCAGACCAAGAGACCCAGTACTTC. Translation gives CASSLEWSDQETQYF.